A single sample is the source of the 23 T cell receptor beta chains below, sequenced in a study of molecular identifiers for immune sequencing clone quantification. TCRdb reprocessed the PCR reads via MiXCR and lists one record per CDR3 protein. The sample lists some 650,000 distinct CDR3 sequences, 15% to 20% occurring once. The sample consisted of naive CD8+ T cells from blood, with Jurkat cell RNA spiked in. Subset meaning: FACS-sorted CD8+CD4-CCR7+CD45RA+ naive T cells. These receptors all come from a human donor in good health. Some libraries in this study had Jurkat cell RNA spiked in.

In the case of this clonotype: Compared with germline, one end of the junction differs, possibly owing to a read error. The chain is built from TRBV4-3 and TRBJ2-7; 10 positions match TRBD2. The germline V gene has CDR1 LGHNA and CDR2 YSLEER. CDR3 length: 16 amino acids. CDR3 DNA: TGCGCCGGCAGCCAAGATACTAGCGGGACGGTCTACGAGCAGTACTTC. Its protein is CAGSQDTSGTVYEQYF.

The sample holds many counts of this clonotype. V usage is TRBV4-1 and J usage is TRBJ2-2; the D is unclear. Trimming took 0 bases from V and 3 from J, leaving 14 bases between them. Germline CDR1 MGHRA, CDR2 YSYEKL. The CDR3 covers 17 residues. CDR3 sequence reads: CASSQDWSGGYTGELFF. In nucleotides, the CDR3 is TGCGCCAGCAGCCAAGATTGGTCCGGCGGATACACCGGGGAGCTGTTTTTT.

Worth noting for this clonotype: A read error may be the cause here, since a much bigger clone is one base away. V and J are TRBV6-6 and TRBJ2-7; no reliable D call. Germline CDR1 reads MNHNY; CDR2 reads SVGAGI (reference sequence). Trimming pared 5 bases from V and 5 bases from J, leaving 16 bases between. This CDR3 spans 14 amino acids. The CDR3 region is CASSRALGSHEQYF. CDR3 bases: TGTGCCAGCAGTCGGGCATTGGGATCCCACGAGCAGTACTTC.

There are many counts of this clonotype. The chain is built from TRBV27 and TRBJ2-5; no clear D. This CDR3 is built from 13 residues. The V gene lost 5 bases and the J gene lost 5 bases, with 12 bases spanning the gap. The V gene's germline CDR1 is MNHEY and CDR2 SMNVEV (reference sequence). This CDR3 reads CASSDDDFETQYF. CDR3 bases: TGTGCCAGCAGTGATGATGATTTTGAGACCCAGTACTTC.

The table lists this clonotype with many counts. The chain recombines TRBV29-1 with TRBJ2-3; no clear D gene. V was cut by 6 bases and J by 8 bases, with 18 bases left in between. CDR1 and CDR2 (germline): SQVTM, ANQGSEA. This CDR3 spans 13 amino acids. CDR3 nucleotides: TGCAGCGTGACCGGGCTCCAGCTGGGTACGCAGTATTTT. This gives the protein CSVTGLQLGTQYF.

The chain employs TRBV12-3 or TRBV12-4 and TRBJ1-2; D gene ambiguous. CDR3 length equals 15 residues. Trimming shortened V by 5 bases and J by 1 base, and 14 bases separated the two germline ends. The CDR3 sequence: CASSPAPSDNYGYTF. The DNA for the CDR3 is TGTGCCAGCAGTCCCGCCCCTTCGGATAACTATGGCTACACCTTC.

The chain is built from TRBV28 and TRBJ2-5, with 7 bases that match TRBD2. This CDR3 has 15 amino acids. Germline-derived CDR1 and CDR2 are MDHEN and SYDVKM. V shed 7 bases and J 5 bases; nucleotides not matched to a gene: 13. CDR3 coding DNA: TGTGCCAGCACCCTGGGGGAGGGCCGAGAGGAGACCCAGTACTTC. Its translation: CASTLGEGREETQYF.

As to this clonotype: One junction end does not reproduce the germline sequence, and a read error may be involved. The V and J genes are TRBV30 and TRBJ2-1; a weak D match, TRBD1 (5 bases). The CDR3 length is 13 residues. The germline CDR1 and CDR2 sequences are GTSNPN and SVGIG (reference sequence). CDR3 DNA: TGTGCCTGGAGTGTACAGGAGTTGAACGAGCAGCTCTTC. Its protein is CAWSVQELNEQLF. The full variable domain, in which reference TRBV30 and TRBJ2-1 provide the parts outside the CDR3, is SQTIHQWPATLVQPVGSPLSLECTVEGTSNPNLYWYRQAAGRGLQLLFYSVGIGQISSEVPQNLSASRPQDRQFILSSKKLLLSDSGFYLCAWSVQELNEQLFGPGTRLTVL.

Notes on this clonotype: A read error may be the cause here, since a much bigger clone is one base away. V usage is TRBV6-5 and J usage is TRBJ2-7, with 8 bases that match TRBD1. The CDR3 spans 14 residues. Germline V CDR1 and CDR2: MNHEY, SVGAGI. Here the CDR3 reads CASSYRQGPYGQYF. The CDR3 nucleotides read TGTGCCAGCAGTTACCGACAGGGGCCCTACGGGCAGTACTTC.

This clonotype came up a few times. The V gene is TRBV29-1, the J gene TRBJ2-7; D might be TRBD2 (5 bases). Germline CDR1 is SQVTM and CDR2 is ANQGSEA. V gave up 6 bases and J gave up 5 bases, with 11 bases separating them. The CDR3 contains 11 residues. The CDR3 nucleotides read TGCAGCGTAGCGGTCCTCGACGAGCAGTACTTC. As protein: CSVAVLDEQYF.

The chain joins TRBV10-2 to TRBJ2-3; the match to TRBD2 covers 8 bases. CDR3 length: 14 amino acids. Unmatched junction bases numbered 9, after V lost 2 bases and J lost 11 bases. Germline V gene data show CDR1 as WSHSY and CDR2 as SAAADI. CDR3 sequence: CASSEVAGWEEQYF. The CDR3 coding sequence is TGCGCCAGCAGTGAGGTAGCGGGGTGGGAGGAGCAGTATTTT.

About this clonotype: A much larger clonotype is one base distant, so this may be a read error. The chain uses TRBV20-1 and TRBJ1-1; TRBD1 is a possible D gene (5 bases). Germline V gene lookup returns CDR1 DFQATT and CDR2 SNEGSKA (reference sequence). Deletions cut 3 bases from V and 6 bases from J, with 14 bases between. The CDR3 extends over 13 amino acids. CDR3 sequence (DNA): TGCAGTGCTAGCGGCAATGAGGGGCCTGAAGCTTTCTTT. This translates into CSASGNEGPEAFF.

CDR3 coding DNA: TGTGCCAGCAGTAAAGGGACTAGCGGCTACAATGAGCAGTTCTTC. This gives the protein CASSKGTSGYNEQFF. The chain combines TRBV27 with TRBJ2-1, with TRBD2 matching over 11 bases. This CDR3 has 15 residues. The J segment lost 3 bases and the V segment lost 5 bases, leaving 3 bases of the junction unmatched. Germline-derived CDR1 and CDR2 are MNHEY and SMNVEV (reference sequence).

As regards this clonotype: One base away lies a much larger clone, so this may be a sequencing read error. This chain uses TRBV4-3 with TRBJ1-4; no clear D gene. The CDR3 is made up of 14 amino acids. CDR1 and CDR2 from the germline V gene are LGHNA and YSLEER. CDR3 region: CASSQDESNEKPFF. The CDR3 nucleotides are TGCGCCAGCAGCCAAGATGAATCTAATGAAAAACCGTTTTTT.

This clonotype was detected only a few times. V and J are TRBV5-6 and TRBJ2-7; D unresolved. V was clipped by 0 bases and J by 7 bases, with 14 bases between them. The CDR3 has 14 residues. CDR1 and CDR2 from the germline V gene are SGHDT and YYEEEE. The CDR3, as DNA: TGTGCCAGCAGCTTGGACAGTGGAATTGCGGAGCAGTACTTC. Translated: CASSLDSGIAEQYF. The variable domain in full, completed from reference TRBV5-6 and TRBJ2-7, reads DAGVTQSPTHLIKTRGQQVTLRCSPKSGHDTVSWYQQALGQGPQFIFQYYEEEERQRGNFPDRFSGHQFPNYSSELNVNALLLGDSALYLCASSLDSGIAEQYFGPGTRLTVT.

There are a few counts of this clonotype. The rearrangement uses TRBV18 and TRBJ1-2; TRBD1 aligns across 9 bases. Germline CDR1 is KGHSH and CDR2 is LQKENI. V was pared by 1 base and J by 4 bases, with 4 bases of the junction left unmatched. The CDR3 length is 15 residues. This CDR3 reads CASSPLQGAVYGYTF. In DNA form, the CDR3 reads TGTGCCAGCTCACCACTACAGGGGGCGGTCTATGGCTACACCTTC.

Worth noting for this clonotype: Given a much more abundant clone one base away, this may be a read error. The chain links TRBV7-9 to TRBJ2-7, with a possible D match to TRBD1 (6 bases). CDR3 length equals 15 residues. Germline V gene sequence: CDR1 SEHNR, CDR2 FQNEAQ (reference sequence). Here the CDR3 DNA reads TGTGCCAGCAGCTCCCCCCGGGACAACTACCACGAGCAGCACTTC. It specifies CASSSPRDNYHEQHF. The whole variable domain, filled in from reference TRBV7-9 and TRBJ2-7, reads DTGVSQNPRHKITKRGQNVTFRCDPISEHNRLYWYRQTLGQGPEFLTYFQNEAQLEKSRLLSDRFSAERPKGSFSTLEIQRTEQGDSAMYLCASSSPRDNYHEQHFGPGTRLTVT.

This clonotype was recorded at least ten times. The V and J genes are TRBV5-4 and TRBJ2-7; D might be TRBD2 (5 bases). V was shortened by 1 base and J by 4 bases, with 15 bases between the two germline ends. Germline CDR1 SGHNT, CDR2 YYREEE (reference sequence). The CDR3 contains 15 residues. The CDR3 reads CASSLFGEGQYEQYF. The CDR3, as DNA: TGTGCCAGCAGCTTGTTCGGGGAAGGCCAATACGAGCAGTACTTC.

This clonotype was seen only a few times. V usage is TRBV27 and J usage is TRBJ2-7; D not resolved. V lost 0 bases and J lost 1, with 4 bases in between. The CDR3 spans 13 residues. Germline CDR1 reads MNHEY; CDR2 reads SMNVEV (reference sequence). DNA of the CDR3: TGTGCCAGCAGTTTATCGATATCCTACGAGCAGTACTTC. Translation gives CASSLSISYEQYF.

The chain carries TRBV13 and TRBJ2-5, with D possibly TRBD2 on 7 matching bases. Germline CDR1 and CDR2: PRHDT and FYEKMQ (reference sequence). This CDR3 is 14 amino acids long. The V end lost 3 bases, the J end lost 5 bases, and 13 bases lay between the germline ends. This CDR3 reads CASSLGGGVETQYF. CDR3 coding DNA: TGTGCCAGCAGCTTGGGGGGGGGCGTTGAGACCCAGTACTTC.

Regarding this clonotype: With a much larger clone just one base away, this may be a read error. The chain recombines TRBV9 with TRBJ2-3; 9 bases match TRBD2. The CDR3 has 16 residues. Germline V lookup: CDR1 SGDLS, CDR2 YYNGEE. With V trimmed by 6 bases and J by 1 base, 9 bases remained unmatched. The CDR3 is CASNAGGSIGTDTQYF. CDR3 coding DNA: TGTGCCAGCAACGCGGGAGGGAGTATCGGCACAGATACGCAGTATTTT.

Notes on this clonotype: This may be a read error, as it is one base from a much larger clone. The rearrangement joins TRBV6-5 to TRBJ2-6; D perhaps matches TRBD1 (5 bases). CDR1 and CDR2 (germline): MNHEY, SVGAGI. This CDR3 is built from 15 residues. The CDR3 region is CASSYYISGANILTF. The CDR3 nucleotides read TGTGCCAGCAGTTACTATATTTCTGGGGCCAACATCCTGACTTTC.

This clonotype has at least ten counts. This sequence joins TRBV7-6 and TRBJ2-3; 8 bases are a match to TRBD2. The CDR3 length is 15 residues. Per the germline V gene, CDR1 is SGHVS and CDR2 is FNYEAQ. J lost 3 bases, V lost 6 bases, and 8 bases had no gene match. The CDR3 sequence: CASSYSGSGTDTQYF. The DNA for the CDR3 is TGTGCCAGCAGTTACAGCGGGAGCGGGACAGATACGCAGTATTTT.